This T cell receptor beta chain was profiled in a study of CD8 T cells in Susac syndrome. The T cells that were sequenced for TCR beta were CD8+ and CD4+ cells from blood. Isolation of CD8+ and CD4+ T cells was performed negatively, whereas enrichment of TEMRA cells was done by FACS. In its sample, this clonotype was seen once. Reverse transcription of roughly 0.5 to 1 ug RNA was performed with random hexamers. Amplification of TCR beta CDR3 was carried out by immunoSEQ multiplex PCR, which covered 54 Vbeta and 13 Jbeta segments. Each CDR3 protein is one row after TCRdb ran MiXCR on the immunoSEQ multiplex PCR reads. This table holds about 200,000 distinct CDR3 sequences, 90% to 95% found once. The CDR3 has 14 amino acids. Germline CDR1 is LNHDA and CDR2 is SQIVND (reference sequence). Trimming removed 4 bases at V and 6 bases at J, with 14 bases between.

The clonotype comes from a human donor in good health. V usage is TRBV19 and J usage is TRBJ2-3; D may be TRBD1 (6 bases). The sequenced sample consisted of CD4+ T cells from PBMCs. The CDR3 region is CASSRFSGEDTQYF. For the CDR3, the DNA is TGTGCCAGTAGTAGGTTCTCAGGGGAGGATACGCAGTATTTT.